A single sample gave rise to the 10 T cell receptor beta chains below, sequenced in a study of T cells in localized non-small cell lung cancer. Libraries were prepared by immunoSEQ multiplex PCR; TCRdb keeps only in-frame clonotypes and omits some of them. The table lists under 30,000 clones, 89% of them singletons. The source material was peripheral blood, sampled before any cancer treatment. The receptors originated from a woman aged 40 to 75 with stage I lung adenocarcinoma.

The rearrangement joins TRBV27 to TRBJ2-7; tentatively, D is TRBD1 (6 bases). The length of the CDR3 is 15 residues. Germline V gives CDR1 MNHEY, CDR2 SMNVEV (reference sequence). Between the trimmed V and J ends, which lost 4 bases and 5 bases, there was a span of 18 bases. DNA of the CDR3: TGTGCCAGCAGTTCTGAGACAGGAACCATCAACGAGCAGTACTTC. Amino acid sequence: CASSSETGTINEQYF.

The gene calls are TRBV6-5 and TRBJ2-7; D may correspond to TRBD1 or TRBD2 (6 bases each). V dropped 2 bases and J dropped 7 bases, with 18 bases sitting between them. The V gene's germline CDR1 is MNHEY and CDR2 SVGAGI. The CDR3 spans 15 residues. For the CDR3, the DNA is TGTGCCAGCAGTTACGGAGCGGAGCTAGGGGGGGAGCAGTACTTC. Translation: CASSYGAELGGEQYF.

The rearrangement uses TRBV19 and TRBJ1-6; 9 bases align to TRBD1. Germline V gene lookup returns CDR1 LNHDA and CDR2 SQIVND (reference sequence). The CDR3 loop spans 17 amino acids. After removal of 3 bases from V and 4 bases from J, the junction contained 7 bases not matched to a gene. CDR3: CASSMRRDRAYNSPLHF. CDR3 bases: TGTGCCAGTAGTATGCGGAGGGACAGGGCATATAATTCACCCCTCCACTTT.

This clone was seen once. This chain joins TRBV19 and TRBJ1-3; 8 bases align to TRBD1. J gave up 8 bases and V 3 bases, and 12 bases lay outside the gene matches. This CDR3 comprises 16 residues. Germline V gives CDR1 LNHDA, CDR2 SQIVND (reference sequence). CDR3 DNA: TGTGCCAGTAGTATCGGCTCCGGGACAGGCAGTGACACCATATATTTT. Translation: CASSIGSGTGSDTIYF.

The chain carries TRBV28 and TRBJ1-5; 8 bases agree with TRBD1. Per germline, CDR1 MDHEN and CDR2 SYDVKM. Unmatched junction bases numbered 6, after V lost 2 bases and J lost 6 bases. The CDR3 runs to 15 residues. The CDR3 DNA is TGTGCCAGCAGTTTACCCGCAGGGGGCACTCAGCCCCAGCATTTT. Its translation is CASSLPAGGTQPQHF.

V and J are TRBV30 and TRBJ1-2, with D maybe TRBD1 (6 bases). Between the trimmed V and J ends, which lost 0 bases and 7 bases, there was a span of 9 bases. This CDR3 comprises 12 residues. The germline CDR1 and CDR2 sequences are GTSNPN and SVGIG (reference sequence). This CDR3 reads CAWSVQGFGYTF. The CDR3 DNA follows: TGTGCCTGGAGTGTACAGGGCTTTGGCTACACCTTC.

The chain joins TRBV19 to TRBJ1-5; D uncertain. The CDR3 runs 15 residues. V dropped 4 bases and J dropped 2 bases, with 12 bases sitting between them. CDR1 and CDR2 (germline): LNHDA, SQIVND (reference sequence). CDR3 residues: CASSSGVWGNQPQHF. DNA of the CDR3: TGTGCCAGTAGTAGCGGTGTTTGGGGCAATCAGCCCCAGCATTTT.

The J gene is TRBJ2-5, the V gene TRBV19; 10 bases agree with TRBD2. Germline-derived CDR1 and CDR2 are LNHDA and SQIVND (reference sequence). J lost 0 bases, V lost 10 bases, and 8 bases had no gene match. The CDR3 totals 15 residues. The CDR3 spells CATSRGTSDQETQYF. Written as DNA, the CDR3 is TGTGCCACCTCCCGGGGGACTAGCGACCAAGAGACCCAGTACTTC.

The genes are TRBV30 and TRBJ2-7; D may be TRBD1 (6 bases). This CDR3 is 11 amino acids long. Trimming shortened V by 7 bases and J by 1 base, and 8 bases separated the two germline ends. The V gene's germline CDR1 is GTSNPN and CDR2 SVGIG (reference sequence). The CDR3 sequence is CALTGSYEQYF. The DNA of the CDR3 is TGTGCCTTGACAGGTTCCTACGAGCAGTACTTC.

V usage is TRBV6-6 and J usage is TRBJ1-5; D is possibly TRBD1 (5 bases). Germline CDR1 and CDR2: MNHNY and SVGAGI (reference sequence). Trimming removed 2 bases at V and 4 bases at J, with 12 bases between. The CDR3 sequence is 15 residues long. The CDR3 DNA reads as TGTGCCAGCAGTTACGGTCAGGGACCTAATCAGCCCCAGCATTTT. As protein: CASSYGQGPNQPQHF.